Presented here are 2 T cell receptor beta chains from one specimen sequenced in a study of cytomegalovirus exposure and HLA in healthy donors (dated by TCRdb to the late 2010s). Libraries were constructed by the immunoSEQ multiplex PCR assay. For the multiplex PCR, a mixture combining 60 forward primers for TCR Vbeta segments and 13 reverse primers for TCR Jbeta segments was used. TCRdb took this table from immuneACCESS and kept in-frame rearrangements with V and J called. Such tables lack part of the clones; where checked against another copy, unresolved V genes explain under half of the gap, and the rest is unexplained. This sample is represented by around 180,000 clones; over 65% of them were singletons. Of the sample, about 2.4% falls within the top ten clones. Specimen: PBMCs. Source of these receptors: a man in his 60s in good health and CMV-seronegative.

This chain uses TRBV5-4 with TRBJ2-1, with TRBD2 matching over 10 bases. The CDR3 contains 18 residues. Trimming took 1 base from V and 5 from J; bases not matched to a gene: 12. Germline V gene data show CDR1 as SGHNT and CDR2 as YYREEE (reference sequence). For the CDR3, the DNA is TGTGCCAGCAGCTTGTCGGGGAAGGGGCTAGCGGGAGACAATGAGCAGTTCTTC. Translating gives CASSLSGKGLAGDNEQFF.

The chain has TRBV5-8 and TRBJ1-5, with D possibly TRBD1 on 5 matching bases. This CDR3 is built from 15 residues. V was pared by 2 bases and J by 3 bases, with 12 bases between. In germline, CDR1 is SGHTS, CDR2 YDEGEE. The CDR3: CASSLGAGPNQPQHF. The CDR3 DNA follows: TGTGCCAGCAGCTTAGGTGCGGGACCCAATCAGCCCCAGCATTTT.